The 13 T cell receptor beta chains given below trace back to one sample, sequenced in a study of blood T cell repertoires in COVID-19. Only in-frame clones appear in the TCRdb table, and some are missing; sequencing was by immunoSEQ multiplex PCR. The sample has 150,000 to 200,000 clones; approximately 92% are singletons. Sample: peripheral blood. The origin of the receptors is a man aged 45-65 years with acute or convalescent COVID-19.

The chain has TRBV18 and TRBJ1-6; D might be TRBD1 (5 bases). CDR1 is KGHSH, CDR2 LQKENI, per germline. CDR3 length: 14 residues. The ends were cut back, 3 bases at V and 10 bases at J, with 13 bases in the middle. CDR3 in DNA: TGTGCCAGCTCACCGGACACCTTCTACTCACCCCTCCACTTT. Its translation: CASSPDTFYSPLHF.

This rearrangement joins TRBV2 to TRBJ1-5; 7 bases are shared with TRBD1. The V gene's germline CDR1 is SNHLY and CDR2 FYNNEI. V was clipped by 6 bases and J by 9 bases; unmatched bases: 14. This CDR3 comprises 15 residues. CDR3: CASRAQTGISAPQHF. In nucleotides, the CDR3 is TGTGCCAGCAGGGCCCAGACAGGGATTAGTGCGCCCCAGCATTTT.

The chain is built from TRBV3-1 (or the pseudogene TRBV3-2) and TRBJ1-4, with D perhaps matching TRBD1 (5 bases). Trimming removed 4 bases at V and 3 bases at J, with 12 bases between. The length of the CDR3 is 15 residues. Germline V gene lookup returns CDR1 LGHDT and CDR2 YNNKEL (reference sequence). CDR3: CASSRGRGSNEKLFF. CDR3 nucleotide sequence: TGTGCCAGCAGCCGGGGGAGGGGTTCTAATGAAAAACTGTTTTTT.

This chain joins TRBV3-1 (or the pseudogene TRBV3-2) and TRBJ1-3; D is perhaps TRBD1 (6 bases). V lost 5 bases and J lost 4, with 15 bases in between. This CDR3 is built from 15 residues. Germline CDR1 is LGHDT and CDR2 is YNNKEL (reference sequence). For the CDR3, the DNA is TGTGCCAGCAGCAAGAACAGGGTTGGCGGAAACACCATATATTTT. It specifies CASSKNRVGGNTIYF.

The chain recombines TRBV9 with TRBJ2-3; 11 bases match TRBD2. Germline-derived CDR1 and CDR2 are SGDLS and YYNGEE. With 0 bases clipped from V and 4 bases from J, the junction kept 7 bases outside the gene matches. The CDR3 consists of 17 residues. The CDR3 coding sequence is TGTGCCAGCAGCGTAGCCATTAGCGGGGGGGCAGCAGATACGCAGTATTTT. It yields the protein CASSVAISGGAADTQYF. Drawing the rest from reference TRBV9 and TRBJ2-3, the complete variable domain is DSGVTQTPKHLITATGQRVTLRCSPRSGDLSVYWYQQSLDQGLQFLIQYYNGEERAKGNILERFSAQQFPDLHSELNLSSLELGDSALYFCASSVAISGGAADTQYFGPGTRLTVL.

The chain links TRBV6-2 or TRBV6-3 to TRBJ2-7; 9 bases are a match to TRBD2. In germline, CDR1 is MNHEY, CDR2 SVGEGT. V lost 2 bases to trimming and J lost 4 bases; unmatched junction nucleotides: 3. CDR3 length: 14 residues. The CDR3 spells CASSYVAGEYEQYV. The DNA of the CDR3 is TGTGCCAGCAGTTACGTAGCGGGGGAGTACGAGCAGTACGTC.

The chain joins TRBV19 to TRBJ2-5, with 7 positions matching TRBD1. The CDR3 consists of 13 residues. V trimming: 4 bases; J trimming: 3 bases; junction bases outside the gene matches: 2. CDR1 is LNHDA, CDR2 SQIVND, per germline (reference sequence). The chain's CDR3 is CASSNRGEETQYF. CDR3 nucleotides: TGTGCCAGTAGTAACAGGGGAGAAGAGACCCAGTACTTC.

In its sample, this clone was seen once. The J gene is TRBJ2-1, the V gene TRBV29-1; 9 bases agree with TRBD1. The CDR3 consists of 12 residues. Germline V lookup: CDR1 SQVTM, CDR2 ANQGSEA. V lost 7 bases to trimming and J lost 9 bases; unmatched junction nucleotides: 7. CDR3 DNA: TGCAGCGCCGCGGGACAGGGTAGTGAGCAGTTCTTC. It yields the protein CSAAGQGSEQFF.

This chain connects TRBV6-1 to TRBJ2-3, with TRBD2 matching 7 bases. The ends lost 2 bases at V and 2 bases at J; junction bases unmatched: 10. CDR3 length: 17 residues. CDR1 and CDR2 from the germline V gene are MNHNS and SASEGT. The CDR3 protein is CASSEPGGTEDTDTQYF. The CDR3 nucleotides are TGTGCCAGCAGTGAACCCGGGGGGACCGAGGACACAGATACGCAGTATTTT.

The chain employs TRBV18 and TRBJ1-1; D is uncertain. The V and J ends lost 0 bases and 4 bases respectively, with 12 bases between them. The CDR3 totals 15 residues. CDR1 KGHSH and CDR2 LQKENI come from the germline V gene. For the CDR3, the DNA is TGTGCCAGCTCACCACCTGGTAGCGGAATCACTGAAGCTTTCTTT. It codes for CASSPPGSGITEAFF.

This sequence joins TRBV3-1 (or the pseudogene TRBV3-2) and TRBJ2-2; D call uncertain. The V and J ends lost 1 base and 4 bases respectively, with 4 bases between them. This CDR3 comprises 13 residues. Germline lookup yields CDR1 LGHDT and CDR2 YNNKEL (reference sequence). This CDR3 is CASSQVSTGELFF. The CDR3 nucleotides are TGTGCCAGCAGCCAAGTTAGCACCGGGGAGCTGTTTTTT.

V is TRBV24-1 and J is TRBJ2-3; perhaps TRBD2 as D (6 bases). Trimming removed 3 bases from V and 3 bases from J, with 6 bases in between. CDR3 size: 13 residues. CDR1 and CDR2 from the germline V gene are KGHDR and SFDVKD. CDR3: CATSDGGTDTQYF. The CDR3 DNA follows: TGTGCCACCAGTGATGGGGGGACAGATACGCAGTATTTT.

CDR3 DNA: TGTGCCAGCAGCCCACCCGGACTAGGTCATACGCAGTATTTT. Encoded protein: CASSPPGLGHTQYF. This chain links TRBV9 with TRBJ2-3; 7 positions agree with TRBD2. Germline V gene lookup returns CDR1 SGDLS and CDR2 YYNGEE. The CDR3 has 14 residues. Trimming cost V 4 bases and J 7 bases; bases outside gene matches: 9.